Here is one T cell receptor (beta chain) with its context. This specimen belongs to a study of T cell changes during pregnancy in multiple sclerosis. Assay used: immunoSEQ multiplex PCR; TCRdb lists only in-frame clones, some missing. The table records under 80,000 clones, roughly 92% of them present only once. This CDR3 has 13 amino acids. CDR1 is LNHDA and CDR2 is SQIVND in the germline V gene (reference sequence). Between the trimmed V and J ends, which lost 3 bases and 7 bases, there was a span of 13 bases. The rearrangement uses TRBV19 and TRBJ2-7, with a possible D match to TRBD2 (6 bases). The source of this sequence is a female donor in good health, enrolled as a control in a pregnancy study. The sequences come from peripheral blood, collected after pregnancy. CDR3 bases: TGTGCCAGTAGTATCGCCTCGGCGGGAGAGCAGTACTTC. Protein sequence: CASSIASAGEQYF.